This T cell receptor (beta chain) was obtained from a study of blood T cells in healthy people across ages. Broader study findings: Diversity estimates from one million T cells were considered underestimates. Naive CD4+ cells and diversity were both higher in long-lived donors than in aged donors.

The authors ran a second PCR of roughly 6 to 12 cycles using a sample-barcoded 5' primer and a J-beta primer mix. TCRdb re-called the 5' RACE reads through MiXCR, storing one row per CDR3 protein. The table records about 970,000 distinct CDR3 sequences, roughly 51% of them present only once. This clonotype was counted between two and nine times. Its target is not known. Germline CDR1 and CDR2: MGHRA and YSYEKL. This CDR3 has 16 residues. The junction had 5 bases not matched to a gene; V was cut back by 4 bases and J by 0 bases. Sequencing was done on a sample of blood. This chain uses TRBV4-1 with TRBJ2-2, with TRBD1 matching 7 bases. The sequence was collected from a woman aged 55-75 years in good health. The DNA of the CDR3 is TGCGCCAGCAGCCCTCGGACAGGCCCGAACACCGGGGAGCTGTTTTTT. It codes for CASSPRTGPNTGELFF.